These 6 T cell receptor beta chains originate from one sample sequenced in a study of blood T cell repertoires in COVID-19. The assay was immunoSEQ multiplex PCR, and TCRdb's table has in-frame clones only and misses some. The sample lists approximately 240,000 clones, 88% occurring once. The sample consisted of peripheral blood. All receptors come from a woman aged 40 to 49 who had recovered from COVID-19.

This rearrangement joins TRBV7-9 to TRBJ2-1; D might be TRBD1 (5 bases). With 1 base removed from V and 4 bases from J, the gap between germline ends came to 8 bases. The CDR3 length is 14 residues. CDR1 is SEHNR and CDR2 is FQNEAQ in the germline V gene (reference sequence). The CDR3: CASSLGQFYNEQFF. The CDR3 DNA is TGTGCCAGCAGCTTAGGACAGTTTTACAATGAGCAGTTCTTC.

The chain is built from TRBV7-9 and TRBJ1-2, with D possibly being TRBD1 (5 bases). CDR3 length: 15 amino acids. V lost 0 bases and J lost 0, with 8 bases in between. Germline V gene data show CDR1 as SEHNR and CDR2 as FQNEAQ (reference sequence). CDR3 nucleotides: TGTGCCAGCAGCTTAGCCAGGGCAGCTAACTATGGCTACACCTTC. Translation gives CASSLARAANYGYTF.

This clone has more than one count but fewer than ten. The rearrangement uses TRBV4-2 and TRBJ1-3; 7 positions agree with TRBD1. CDR1 and CDR2 (germline): LGHNA, YNFKEQ. J lost 3 bases, V lost 1 base, and 6 bases had no gene match. The CDR3 length is 16 residues. The CDR3: CASSQGTGEGGNTIYF. The CDR3 region has the DNA TGTGCCAGCAGCCAAGGAACAGGGGAAGGTGGAAACACCATATATTTT.

This sequence joins TRBV6-6 and TRBJ1-1; TRBD1 agrees at 8 bases. The V gene end was trimmed by 6 bases and the J gene end by 3 bases; junction bases not matched to a gene: 6. This CDR3 is 14 amino acids long. Germline CDR1 reads MNHNY; CDR2 reads SVGAGI (reference sequence). The CDR3 is CASRRQGLDTEAFF. The CDR3 DNA reads as TGTGCCAGCAGGAGACAGGGGTTGGACACTGAAGCTTTCTTT.

V is TRBV19 and J is TRBJ1-3, with D possibly matching TRBD1 (6 bases). The germline V gene has CDR1 LNHDA and CDR2 SQIVND (reference sequence). The CDR3 covers 12 residues. The ends were cut back, 7 bases at V and 7 bases at J, with 11 bases in the middle. The CDR3 sequence is CASTQTGNTIYF. The CDR3 coding sequence is TGTGCCAGTACCCAGACAGGCAACACCATATATTTT.

V usage is TRBV18 and J usage is TRBJ1-5; TRBD1 aligns across 11 bases. This CDR3 spans 20 amino acids. After removal of 1 base from V and 7 bases from J, the junction contained 18 bases not matched to a gene. Germline V gene lookup returns CDR1 KGHSH and CDR2 LQKENI. This chain's CDR3 is CASSPRPYAAGQGAGQPQHF. The CDR3, as DNA: TGTGCCAGCTCACCACGGCCTTATGCGGCCGGACAGGGGGCCGGACAGCCCCAGCATTTT. Combining the CDR3 with reference TRBV18 and TRBJ1-5 gives the whole variable domain NAGVMQNPRHLVRRRGQEARLRCSPMKGHSHVYWYRQLPEEGLKFMVYLQKENIIDESGMPKERFSAEFPKEGPSILRIQQVVRGDSAAYFCASSPRPYAAGQGAGQPQHFGDGTRLSIL.